What follows are 14 T cell receptor beta chains derived from one specimen sequenced in a study. TCRdb used MiXCR to reprocess the RT-PCR reads, holding one entry per CDR3 protein. Of about 700,000 distinct CDR3 sequences detected, 12% to 15% appear once; the ten largest clones hold roughly 3.6%. The source material was memory CD4+ T cells from blood. These receptor sequences come from a female donor in good health, serving as a healthy control.

The V gene is TRBV19, the J gene TRBJ1-1; no firm D call. Per the germline V gene, CDR1 is LNHDA and CDR2 is SQIVND (reference sequence). This CDR3 has 14 residues. Trimming pared 7 bases from V and 4 bases from J, leaving 16 bases between. CDR3 nucleotide sequence: TGTGCCAGTAATGAGGGCAGATCAAGCACTGAAGCTTTCTTT. As protein: CASNEGRSSTEAFF.

This clonotype was picked up a small number of times. The rearrangement links TRBV15 to TRBJ2-5; D call uncertain. Trimming took 5 bases from V and 6 from J, leaving 13 bases between them. The V gene's germline CDR1 is LNHNV and CDR2 YYDKDF (reference sequence). CDR3 length: 13 amino acids. CDR3 in amino acids: CATSLLVYKTQYF. DNA of the CDR3: TGTGCCACCAGCCTCCTAGTTTACAAGACCCAGTACTTC.

The chain carries TRBV7-2 and TRBJ2-5, with TRBD2 as a possible D gene (7 bases). The germline gives CDR1 SGHTA, CDR2 FQGNSA. Trimming cost V 2 bases and J 5 bases, with 15 bases left between them. There are 15 residues in the CDR3. CDR3 bases: TGTGCCAGCAGCTTAAGAGCGGGGAGGGGGGAGACCCAGTACTTC. Translated: CASSLRAGRGETQYF. The variable domain in full, completed from reference TRBV7-2 and TRBJ2-5, reads GAGVSQSPSNKVTEKGKDVELRCDPISGHTALYWYRQSLGQGLEFLIYFQGNSAPDKSGLPSDRFSAERTGGSVSTLTIQRTQQEDSAVYLCASSLRAGRGETQYFGPGTRLLVL.

V gene TRBV19 combines with J gene TRBJ2-1; D call uncertain. V was clipped by 2 bases and J by 6 bases, with 11 bases between them. The CDR3 has 14 amino acids. In germline, CDR1 is LNHDA, CDR2 SQIVND (reference sequence). In DNA form, the CDR3 reads TGTGCCAGTAGTATAAGACAACTGCCCAATGAGCAGTTCTTC. It specifies CASSIRQLPNEQFF.

The chain is built from TRBV12-3 or TRBV12-4 and TRBJ1-1; possibly TRBD1 for D (6 bases). The CDR3 consists of 13 residues. The V end lost 3 bases, the J end lost 6 bases, and 11 bases lay between the germline ends. The CDR3 DNA reads TGTGCCAGCAGTTTGACAGGTCCCTCTGAAGCTTTCTTT. It codes for CASSLTGPSEAFF.

This clonotype was detected only a few times. The chain recombines TRBV5-4 with TRBJ2-7; the D gene could be TRBD1 or TRBD2 (6 bases each). Germline lookup yields CDR1 SGHNT and CDR2 YYREEE (reference sequence). This CDR3 region has 12 residues. Trimming removed 3 bases from V and 6 bases from J, with 10 bases in between. The CDR3 loop reads CASSWGRGEQYF. As DNA, the CDR3 is TGTGCCAGCAGCTGGGGGCGGGGCGAGCAGTACTTC.

The chain links TRBV10-3 to TRBJ2-7; tentative D call: TRBD1 (5 bases). V lost 2 bases, J lost 2 bases, and 13 bases lay in between. Per the germline V gene, CDR1 is ENHRY and CDR2 is SYGVKD. The CDR3 has 15 amino acids. The CDR3: CAISEDSSITYEQYF. Written as DNA, the CDR3 is TGTGCCATCAGTGAGGACAGCTCGATTACCTACGAGCAGTACTTC.

This clonotype was observed a handful of times. The genes are TRBV4-3 and TRBJ1-2; weak D call: TRBD1 (5 bases). Deletions cut 4 bases from V and 0 bases from J, with 15 bases between. Germline V gene sequence: CDR1 LGHNA, CDR2 YSLEER. The CDR3 consists of 16 residues. CDR3 loop: CASSPGRWPPNYGYTF. CDR3 DNA sequence: TGCGCCAGCAGCCCGGGGCGGTGGCCCCCTAACTATGGCTACACCTTC.

The CDR3 loop is CASRPTGTSGRASYNEQFF. As DNA, the CDR3 is TGTGCCAGCAGGCCCACCGGGACTAGCGGGAGGGCCAGCTACAATGAGCAGTTCTTC. The chain is built from TRBV6-2 or TRBV6-3 and TRBJ2-1, with 16 nucleotides matching TRBD2. Per the germline V gene, CDR1 is MNHEY and CDR2 is SVGEGT. The CDR3 runs 19 residues. V shed 6 bases, J shed 3 bases, and the junction held 11 bases outside the gene matches.

This clonotype appeared many times. The V gene is TRBV6-5, the J gene TRBJ2-7; a possible D gene is TRBD2 (5 bases). The ends were cut back, 8 bases at V and 5 bases at J, with 25 bases in the middle. The V gene's germline CDR1 is MNHEY and CDR2 SVGAGI. This CDR3 spans 16 amino acids. CDR3 amino acids: CASHPHSTTERNEQYF. CDR3 nucleotide sequence: TGTGCCAGCCATCCTCATAGTACGACGGAGCGGAACGAGCAGTACTTC.

The V gene is TRBV11-2, the J gene TRBJ2-1, with 11 bases fitting TRBD2. The CDR3 totals 15 residues. Germline values: CDR1 SGHAT, CDR2 FQNNGV. Trimming took 5 bases from V and 7 from J; bases not matched to a gene: 7. The CDR3 sequence: CASSRSGRAMNEQFF. The CDR3 nucleotides read TGTGCCAGCAGCCGTAGCGGGAGGGCCATGAATGAGCAGTTCTTC.

This clonotype occurred a few times. V usage is TRBV27 and J usage is TRBJ1-1; D call uncertain. V dropped 10 bases and J dropped 3 bases, with 15 bases sitting between them. Germline V gene data show CDR1 as MNHEY and CDR2 as SMNVEV (reference sequence). The CDR3 spans 13 residues. The CDR3 region is CATQLGVDTEAFF. Here the CDR3 DNA reads TGTGCCACTCAGCTAGGTGTCGACACTGAAGCTTTCTTT.

The chain uses TRBV7-2 and TRBJ1-1; D is ambiguous. The germline V gene has CDR1 SGHTA and CDR2 FQGNSA. V was clipped by 2 bases and J by 4 bases, with 17 bases between them. The CDR3 is made up of 16 amino acids. DNA of the CDR3: TGTGCCAGCAGCTTAAGTCGAGGAGGGTACGGCACTGAAGCTTTCTTT. Its protein is CASSLSRGGYGTEAFF.

This clonotype came up many times. The V gene is TRBV7-2, the J gene TRBJ2-5, with D perhaps matching TRBD1 (6 bases). Germline V gene lookup returns CDR1 SGHTA and CDR2 FQGNSA. V lost 5 bases and J 4 bases, leaving 17 bases between the germline ends. The CDR3 totals 15 residues. CDR3 protein: CASSLPTGGRETQYF. The CDR3 DNA is TGTGCCAGCAGCCTACCGACAGGCGGAAGAGAGACCCAGTACTTC.